The entry below gives a single TCR beta chain sequence along with its context. The CDR3 is made up of 15 amino acids. Per the germline V gene, CDR1 is MNHEY and CDR2 is SMNVEV (reference sequence). Trimming removed 5 bases at V and 2 bases at J, with 16 bases between. Regions amplified from RNA transcripts were the TCR beta CDR3 regions. HTBI primers were employed in a first-round RT-PCR of the TCR CDR3. Each CDR3 protein is one row after TCRdb ran MiXCR on the multiplex PCR reads. The top ten hold roughly 15% of the sample, which has about 350,000 distinct CDR3 sequences, around 18% seen once. This specimen comes from a study of T cells in Graves' hyperthyroidism and ophthalmopathy.

The clonotype comes from a woman between 40 and 55 years old with Graves' ophthalmopathy. The sample consisted of blood. The chain employs TRBV27 and TRBJ2-7; D is undetermined. Here the CDR3 reads CASSPSGRPPYEQYF. As DNA, the CDR3 is TGTGCCAGCAGTCCCTCAGGCAGGCCACCCTACGAGCAGTACTTC.